Following are 11 T cell receptor beta chains from one sample sequenced in a study of PD-1 blockade in mismatch repair-deficient tumors (dated by TCRdb to the late 2010s). The library was produced with the immunoSEQ multiplex PCR assay. TCRdb holds this immuneACCESS table with in-frame rearrangements only. Some clones are missing; in checked studies, unresolved V genes explain under half, and the rest has no known cause. In all, the sample holds 85,000 to 130,000 clones, and under 90% of those were seen once. Of the sample, around 6.5% falls within the top ten clones. The sequenced sample was peripheral blood, obtained approximately 8 months after starting pembrolizumab. These receptors all stem from an adult with mismatch repair-deficient cancer.

The V call is TRBV5-4, the J call TRBJ2-2; D may be TRBD2 (5 bases). CDR1 and CDR2 (germline): SGHNT, YYREEE (reference sequence). The V gene lost 0 bases and the J gene lost 4 bases, with 10 bases spanning the gap. The CDR3 loop spans 15 amino acids. As DNA, the CDR3 is TGTGCCAGCAGCTTGGCCCGTGGGAGCACCGGGGAGCTGTTTTTT. The encoded protein is CASSLARGSTGELFF.

This clone was seen repeatedly, ten times or more. The V call is TRBV27, the J call TRBJ1-1, with D tentatively TRBD1 (5 bases). Deletions cut 3 bases from V and 4 bases from J, with 12 bases between. The germline gives CDR1 MNHEY, CDR2 SMNVEV (reference sequence). The length of the CDR3 is 14 residues. CDR3: CASSLSGLGTEAFF. The CDR3 DNA sequence: TGTGCCAGCAGTTTGTCAGGGTTGGGCACTGAAGCTTTCTTT.

The chain is built from TRBV7-9 and TRBJ2-2; 12 positions agree with TRBD2. Germline CDR1 SEHNR, CDR2 FQNEAQ (reference sequence). V dropped 5 bases and J dropped 1; count of bases not matched to a gene: 2. CDR3 length: 16 residues. This chain's CDR3 is CASSPGLAGNTGELFF. In DNA form, the CDR3 reads TGTGCCAGCAGCCCGGGACTAGCGGGGAACACCGGGGAGCTGTTTTTT.

The chain carries TRBV11-2 and TRBJ2-1; no reliable D call. The CDR3 length is 13 residues. Germline V gene data show CDR1 as SGHAT and CDR2 as FQNNGV. V dropped 6 bases and J dropped 4 bases, with 10 bases sitting between them. Here the CDR3 reads CASRLGVYNEQFF. The CDR3 region has the DNA TGTGCCAGCAGACTCGGCGTTTACAATGAGCAGTTCTTC.

The chain links TRBV29-1 to TRBJ2-7; 11 positions match TRBD2. Germline V gene data show CDR1 as SQVTM and CDR2 as ANQGSEA. J was trimmed by 4 bases and V by 6 bases; bases with no gene match: 8. There are 14 residues in the CDR3. The DNA for the CDR3 is TGCAGCGTGGGTGCTAGCGGGAGGAAGTACGAGCAGTACTTC. Amino acids: CSVGASGRKYEQYF.

The J gene is TRBJ1-2, the V gene TRBV18; the match to TRBD1 covers 9 bases. CDR3 size: 15 residues. Losses at the gene ends were 2 bases for V and 10 bases for J; bases not matched to a gene: 11. Germline V gene data show CDR1 as KGHSH and CDR2 as LQKENI. CDR3 residues: CASSPTLPGQGDYTF. CDR3 bases: TGTGCCAGCTCACCAACACTTCCGGGACAGGGTGACTACACCTTC. Supplemented by reference TRBV18 and TRBJ1-2, the full variable domain reads NAGVMQNPRHLVRRRGQEARLRCSPMKGHSHVYWYRQLPEEGLKFMVYLQKENIIDESGMPKERFSAEFPKEGPSILRIQQVVRGDSAAYFCASSPTLPGQGDYTFGSGTRLTVV.

The rearrangement joins TRBV7-2 to TRBJ2-7, with 8 nucleotides matching TRBD2. This CDR3 comprises 16 residues. CDR1 and CDR2 (germline): SGHTA, FQGNSA. Trimming cost V 1 base and J 3 bases; bases outside gene matches: 8. This chain's CDR3 is CASSLDSSGSFYEQYF. The CDR3 DNA sequence: TGTGCCAGCAGCTTAGACTCCAGCGGGAGTTTCTACGAGCAGTACTTC.

The sample holds a few counts of this clone. This rearrangement joins TRBV25-1 to TRBJ2-7; no definite D call. Per the germline V gene, CDR1 is MGHDK and CDR2 is SYGVNS. The length of the CDR3 is 11 residues. V dropped 1 base and J dropped 2 bases, with 0 bases sitting between them. This CDR3 is CASSESYEQYF. The CDR3, as DNA: TGTGCCAGCAGTGAATCCTACGAGCAGTACTTC.

The chain recombines TRBV29-1 with TRBJ1-3; D remains unclear. The CDR3 loop spans 16 amino acids. Germline lookup yields CDR1 SQVTM and CDR2 ANQGSEA. The V end was cut by 2 bases, the J end by 0 bases, with 14 bases between. In DNA, the CDR3 is TGCAGCGTTGAAATGGGTCTGGGTCTCTCTGGAAACACCATATATTTT. It translates to CSVEMGLGLSGNTIYF.

The chain employs TRBV7-2 and TRBJ2-7; D is undetermined. Trimming took off 1 base at V and 2 bases at J, with 9 bases between the two ends. The CDR3 spans 14 residues. Germline CDR1 SGHTA, CDR2 FQGNSA. The CDR3 coding sequence is TGTGCCAGCAGCTTAGAAGCGACTGCCTACGAGCAGTACTTC. Its protein is CASSLEATAYEQYF.

The chain combines TRBV9 with TRBJ1-1; unclear D gene. V was trimmed by 1 base and J by 3 bases, leaving 7 bases between them. The germline gives CDR1 SGDLS, CDR2 YYNGEE. The CDR3 totals 13 residues. CDR3 nucleotides: TGTGCCAGCAGCGTAAGTGGGGACACTGAAGCTTTCTTT. Translating gives CASSVSGDTEAFF. The complete variable domain, with remaining parts taken from reference TRBV9 and TRBJ1-1, reads DSGVTQTPKHLITATGQRVTLRCSPRSGDLSVYWYQQSLDQGLQFLIQYYNGEERAKGNILERFSAQQFPDLHSELNLSSLELGDSALYFCASSVSGDTEAFFGQGTRLTVV.